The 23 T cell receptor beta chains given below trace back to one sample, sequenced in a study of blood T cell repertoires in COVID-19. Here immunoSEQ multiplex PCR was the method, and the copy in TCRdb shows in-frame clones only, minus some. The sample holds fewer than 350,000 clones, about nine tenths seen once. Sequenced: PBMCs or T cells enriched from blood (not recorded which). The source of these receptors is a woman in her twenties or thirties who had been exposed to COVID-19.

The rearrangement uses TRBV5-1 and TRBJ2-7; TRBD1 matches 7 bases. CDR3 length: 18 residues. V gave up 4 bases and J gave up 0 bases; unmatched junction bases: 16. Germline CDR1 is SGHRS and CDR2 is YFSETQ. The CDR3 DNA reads TGCGCCAGCAGCCTGACGGGACAGAGACAGTCGGCCTCCTACGAGCAGTACTTC. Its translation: CASSLTGQRQSASYEQYF. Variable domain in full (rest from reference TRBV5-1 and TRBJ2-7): KAGVTQTPRYLIKTRGQQVTLSCSPISGHRSVSWYQQTPGQGLQFLFEYFSETQRNKGNFPGRFSGRQFSNSRSEMNVSTLELGDSALYLCASSLTGQRQSASYEQYFGPGTRLTVT.

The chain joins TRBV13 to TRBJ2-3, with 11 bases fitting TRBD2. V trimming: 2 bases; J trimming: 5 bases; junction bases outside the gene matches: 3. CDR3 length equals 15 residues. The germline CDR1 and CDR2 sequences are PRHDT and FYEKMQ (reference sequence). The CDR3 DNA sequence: TGTGCCAGCAGCTTAATACTAGCGGGAGTAGATACGCAGTATTTT. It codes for CASSLILAGVDTQYF.

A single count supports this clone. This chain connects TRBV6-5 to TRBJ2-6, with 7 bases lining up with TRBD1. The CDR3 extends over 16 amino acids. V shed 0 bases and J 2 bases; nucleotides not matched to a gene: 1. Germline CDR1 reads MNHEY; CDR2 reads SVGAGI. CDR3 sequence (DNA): TGTGCCAGCAGTTACTCGACAGGGACTGGGGCCAACGTCCTGACTTTC. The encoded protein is CASSYSTGTGANVLTF.

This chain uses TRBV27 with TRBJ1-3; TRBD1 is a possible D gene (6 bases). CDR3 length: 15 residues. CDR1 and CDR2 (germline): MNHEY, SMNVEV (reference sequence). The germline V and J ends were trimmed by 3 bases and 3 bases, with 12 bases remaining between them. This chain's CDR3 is CASSFGGPVGNTIYF. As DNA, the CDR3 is TGTGCCAGCAGTTTCGGGGGGCCAGTTGGAAACACCATATATTTT.

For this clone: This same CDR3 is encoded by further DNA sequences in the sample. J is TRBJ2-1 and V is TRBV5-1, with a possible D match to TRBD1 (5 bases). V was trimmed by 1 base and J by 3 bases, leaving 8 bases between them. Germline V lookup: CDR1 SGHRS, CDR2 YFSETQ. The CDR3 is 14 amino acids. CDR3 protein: CASSLTGNYNEQFF. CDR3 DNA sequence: TGCGCCAGCAGCTTGACAGGCAACTACAATGAGCAGTTCTTC.

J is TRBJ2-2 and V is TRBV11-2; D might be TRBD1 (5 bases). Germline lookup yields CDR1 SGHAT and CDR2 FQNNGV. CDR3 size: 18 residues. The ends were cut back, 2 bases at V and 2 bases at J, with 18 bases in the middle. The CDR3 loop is CASSLFSPGRDNTGELFF. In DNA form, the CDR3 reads TGTGCCAGCAGCTTATTTTCGCCTGGCAGGGATAACACCGGGGAGCTGTTTTTT. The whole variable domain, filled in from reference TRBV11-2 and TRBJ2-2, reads EAGVAQSPRYKIIEKRQSVAFWCNPISGHATLYWYQQILGQGPKLLIQFQNNGVVDDSQLPKDRFSAERLKGVDSTLKIQPAKLEDSAVYLCASSLFSPGRDNTGELFFGEGSRLTVL.

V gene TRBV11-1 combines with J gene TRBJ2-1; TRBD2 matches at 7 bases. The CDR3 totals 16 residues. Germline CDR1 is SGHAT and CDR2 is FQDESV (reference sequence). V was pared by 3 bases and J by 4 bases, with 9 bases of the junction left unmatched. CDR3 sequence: CASSLGAGRFYNEQFF. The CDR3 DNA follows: TGTGCCAGCAGCTTGGGAGCGGGAAGGTTTTACAATGAGCAGTTCTTC.

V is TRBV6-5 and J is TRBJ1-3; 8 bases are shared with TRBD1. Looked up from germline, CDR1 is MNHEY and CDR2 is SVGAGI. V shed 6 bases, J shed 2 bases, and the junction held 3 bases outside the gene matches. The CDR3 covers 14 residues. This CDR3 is CASRKTGAGNTIYF. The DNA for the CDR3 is TGTGCCAGCAGAAAGACAGGGGCTGGAAACACCATATATTTT.

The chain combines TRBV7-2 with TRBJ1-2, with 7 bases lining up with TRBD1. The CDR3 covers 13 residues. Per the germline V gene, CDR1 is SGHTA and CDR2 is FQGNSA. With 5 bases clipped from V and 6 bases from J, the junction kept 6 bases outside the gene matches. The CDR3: CASSADRVDGYTF. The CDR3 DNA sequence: TGTGCCAGCAGCGCCGACAGGGTTGATGGCTACACCTTC.

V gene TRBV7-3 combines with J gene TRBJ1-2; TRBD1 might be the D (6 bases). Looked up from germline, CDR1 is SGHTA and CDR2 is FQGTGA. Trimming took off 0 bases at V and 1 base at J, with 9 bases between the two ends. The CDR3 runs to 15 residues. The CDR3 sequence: CASSLTGQNNYGYTF. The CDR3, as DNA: TGTGCCAGCAGCTTAACGGGACAAAATAACTATGGCTACACCTTC.

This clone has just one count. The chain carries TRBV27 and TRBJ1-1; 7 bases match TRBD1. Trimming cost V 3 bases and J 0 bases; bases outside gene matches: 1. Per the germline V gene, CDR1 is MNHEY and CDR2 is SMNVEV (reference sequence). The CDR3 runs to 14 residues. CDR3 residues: CASSFGTVNTEAFF. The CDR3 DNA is TGTGCCAGCAGTTTCGGGACAGTGAACACTGAAGCTTTCTTT.

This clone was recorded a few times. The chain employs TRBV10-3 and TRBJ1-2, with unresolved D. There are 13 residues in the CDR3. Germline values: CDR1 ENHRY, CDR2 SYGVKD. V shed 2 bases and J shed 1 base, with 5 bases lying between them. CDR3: CAISEGSNYGYTF. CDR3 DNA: TGTGCCATCAGTGAGGGGAGTAACTATGGCTACACCTTC.

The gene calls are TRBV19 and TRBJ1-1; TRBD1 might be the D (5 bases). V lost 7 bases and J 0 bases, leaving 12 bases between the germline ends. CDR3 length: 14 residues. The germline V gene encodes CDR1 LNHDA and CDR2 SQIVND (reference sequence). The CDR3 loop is CASTDSLLNTEAFF. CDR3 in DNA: TGTGCCAGTACCGACAGCCTACTGAACACTGAAGCTTTCTTT.

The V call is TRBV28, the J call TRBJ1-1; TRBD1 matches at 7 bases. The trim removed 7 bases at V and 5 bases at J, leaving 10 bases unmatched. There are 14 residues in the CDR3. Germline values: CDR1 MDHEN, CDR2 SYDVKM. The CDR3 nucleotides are TGTGCCAGCACCCCCCAAAGGGGGCGAACTGAAGCTTTCTTT. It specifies CASTPQRGRTEAFF.

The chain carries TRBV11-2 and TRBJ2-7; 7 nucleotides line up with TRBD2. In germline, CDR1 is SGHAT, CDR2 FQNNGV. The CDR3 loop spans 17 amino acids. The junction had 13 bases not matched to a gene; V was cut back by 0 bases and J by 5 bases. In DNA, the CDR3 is TGTGCCAGCAGCTTAGATCGGGCCGGCGGGAGTTTCGACGAGCAGTACTTC. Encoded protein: CASSLDRAGGSFDEQYF.

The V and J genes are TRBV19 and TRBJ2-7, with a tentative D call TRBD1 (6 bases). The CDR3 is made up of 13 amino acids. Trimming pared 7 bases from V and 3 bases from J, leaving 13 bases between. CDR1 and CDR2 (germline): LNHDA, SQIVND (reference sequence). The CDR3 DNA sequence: TGTGCCAGTATACGGGACAACCTCTACGAGCAGTACTTC. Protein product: CASIRDNLYEQYF.

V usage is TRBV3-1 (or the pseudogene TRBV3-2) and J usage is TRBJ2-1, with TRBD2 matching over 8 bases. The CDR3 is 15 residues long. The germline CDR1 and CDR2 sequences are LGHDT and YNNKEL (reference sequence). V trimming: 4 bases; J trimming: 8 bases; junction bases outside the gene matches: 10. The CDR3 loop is CASSPAGSGIDEQFF. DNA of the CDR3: TGTGCCAGCAGCCCCGCGGGTAGCGGGATAGATGAGCAGTTCTTC.

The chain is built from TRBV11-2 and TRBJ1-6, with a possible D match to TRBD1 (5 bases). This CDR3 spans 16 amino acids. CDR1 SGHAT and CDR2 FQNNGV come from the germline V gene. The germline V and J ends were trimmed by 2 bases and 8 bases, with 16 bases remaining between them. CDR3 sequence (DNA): TGTGCCAGCAGCTTACGGCAGGGTAATAAGTATTCACCCCTCCACTTT. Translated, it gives CASSLRQGNKYSPLHF.

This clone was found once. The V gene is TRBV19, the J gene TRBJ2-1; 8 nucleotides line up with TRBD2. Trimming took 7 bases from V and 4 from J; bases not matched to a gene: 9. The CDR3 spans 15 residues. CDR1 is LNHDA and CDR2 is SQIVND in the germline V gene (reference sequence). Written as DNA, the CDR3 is TGTGCCAGTAACAGCGGGAGAACTTCATACAATGAGCAGTTCTTC. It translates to CASNSGRTSYNEQFF.

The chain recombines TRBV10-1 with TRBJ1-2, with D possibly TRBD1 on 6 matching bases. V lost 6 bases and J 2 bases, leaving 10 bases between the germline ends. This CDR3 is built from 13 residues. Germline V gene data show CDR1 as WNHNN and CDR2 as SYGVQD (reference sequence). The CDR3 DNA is TGCGCCAGCAGAAGGACAGCAAACTATGGCTACACCTTC. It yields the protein CASRRTANYGYTF.

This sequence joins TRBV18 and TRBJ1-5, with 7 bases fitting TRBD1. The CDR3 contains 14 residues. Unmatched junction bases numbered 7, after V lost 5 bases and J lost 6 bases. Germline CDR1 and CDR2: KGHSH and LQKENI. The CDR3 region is CASSRGQGGQPQHF. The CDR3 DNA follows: TGTGCCAGCTCAAGAGGGCAGGGGGGTCAGCCCCAGCATTTT.

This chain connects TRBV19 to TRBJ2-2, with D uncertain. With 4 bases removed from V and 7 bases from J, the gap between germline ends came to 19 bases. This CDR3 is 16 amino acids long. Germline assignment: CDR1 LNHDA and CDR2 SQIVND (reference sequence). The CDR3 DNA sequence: TGTGCCAGTAGTAAGAGTTATCCCTCTAACGGCGGGGAGCTGTTTTTT. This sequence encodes CASSKSYPSNGGELFF.

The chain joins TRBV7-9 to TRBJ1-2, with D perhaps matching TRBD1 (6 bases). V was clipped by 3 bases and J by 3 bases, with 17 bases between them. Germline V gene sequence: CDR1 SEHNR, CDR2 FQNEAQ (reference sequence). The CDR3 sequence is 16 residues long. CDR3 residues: CASSFLNREQDYGYTF. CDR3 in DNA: TGTGCCAGCAGCTTCCTAAACAGGGAACAGGACTATGGCTACACCTTC.